Listed here are 15 T cell receptor beta chains from one sample, sequenced in a study of blood T cell repertoires in COVID-19 (dated by TCRdb to the early 2020s). Library prep was done by the immunoSEQ multiplex PCR assay. TCRdb re-hosts the immuneACCESS table, in-frame sequences only. Its copies lack some clones; in the studies checked, an unresolved V gene accounts for under half of them, and the cause for the rest is not known. The sample yields about 210,000 clones; around 82% were counted once. About 8.9% of the sample comes from the top ten. Sequencing input: peripheral blood. Receptors originate from a woman in her fifties or sixties with acute or convalescent COVID-19.

The chain recombines TRBV19 with TRBJ2-1; 12 bases align to TRBD2. This CDR3 has 17 residues. Germline CDR1 reads LNHDA; CDR2 reads SQIVND (reference sequence). V lost 3 bases to trimming and J lost 7 bases; unmatched junction nucleotides: 10. The CDR3 protein is CASSIQILAGGSNEQFF. In nucleotides, the CDR3 is TGTGCCAGTAGTATCCAAATCCTAGCGGGAGGGTCGAATGAGCAGTTCTTC.

This clone has a single count. This chain connects TRBV3-1 (or the pseudogene TRBV3-2) to TRBJ1-1, with 10 bases matching TRBD1. Germline lookup yields CDR1 LGHDT and CDR2 YNNKEL (reference sequence). The V gene end was trimmed by 7 bases and the J gene end by 5 bases; junction bases not matched to a gene: 10. The CDR3 has 15 residues. The CDR3 is CASNRQGALGTEAFF. CDR3 coding DNA: TGTGCCAGCAACCGACAGGGGGCATTGGGTACTGAAGCTTTCTTT.

This chain connects TRBV28 to TRBJ2-1; TRBD2 matches at 13 bases. Trimming at V came to 5 bases and at J to 4 bases, leaving 5 bases not matched to a gene. Germline CDR1 MDHEN, CDR2 SYDVKM. The CDR3 loop spans 16 amino acids. This CDR3 is CASSRMGLAGYNEQFF. CDR3 bases: TGTGCCAGCAGTCGCATGGGACTAGCGGGATACAATGAGCAGTTCTTC.

The chain links TRBV28 to TRBJ1-4; the D is unclear. CDR3 length: 10 residues. The ends were cut back, 10 bases at V and 4 bases at J, with 4 bases in the middle. Germline values: CDR1 MDHEN, CDR2 SYDVKM. The CDR3 here is CATYNEKLFF. CDR3 bases: TGTGCCACCTATAATGAAAAACTGTTTTTT.

This clone was recorded once. The chain combines TRBV14 with TRBJ1-1; D may be TRBD1 (5 bases). The V end lost 3 bases, the J end lost 0 bases, and 11 bases lay between the germline ends. The germline V gene has CDR1 SGHDN and CDR2 FVKESK. The CDR3 sequence is 15 residues long. The CDR3 here is CASSQLGHMNTEAFF. CDR3 bases: TGTGCCAGCAGCCAGCTTGGACACATGAACACTGAAGCTTTCTTT.

The rearrangement links TRBV21-1 to TRBJ1-2. TRBV21-1 is classified as a pseudogene. The CDR3 contains 14 residues. The CDR3 spells CASSSDGGIEDHTF. CDR3 nucleotides: TGTGCCAGCAGCTCTGACGGGGGGATTGAGGACCACACCTTC.

The chain has TRBV28 and TRBJ2-5, with 7 bases lining up with TRBD1. V was pared by 6 bases and J by 2 bases, with 6 bases of the junction left unmatched. This CDR3 has 14 residues. The germline V gene encodes CDR1 MDHEN and CDR2 SYDVKM. The CDR3 bases are TGTGCCAGCAGCTCGGACAGGTTACAAGAGACCCAGTACTTC. Translation: CASSSDRLQETQYF.

This clone was seen a single time. V and J are TRBV6-6 and TRBJ1-1, with TRBD1 matching 7 bases. The J segment lost 1 base and the V segment lost 7 bases, leaving 6 bases of the junction unmatched. CDR3 length: 14 amino acids. The germline gives CDR1 MNHNY, CDR2 SVGAGI (reference sequence). The CDR3 region is CASKRQGENTEAFF. In DNA form, the CDR3 reads TGTGCCAGCAAGAGACAGGGTGAGAACACTGAAGCTTTCTTT.

This chain joins TRBV15 and TRBJ2-3; 9 bases match TRBD2. CDR1 and CDR2 (germline): LNHNV, YYDKDF (reference sequence). The CDR3 loop spans 14 amino acids. Unmatched junction bases numbered 10, after V lost 3 bases and J lost 12 bases. CDR3 nucleotides: TGTGCCACCAGCAGTCGGGCAGCGGGACTAGCCCAGTATTTT. It yields the protein CATSSRAAGLAQYF.

The chain links TRBV6-5 to TRBJ2-5; 8 bases agree with TRBD1. CDR3 length: 14 amino acids. From germline, CDR1 is MNHEY and CDR2 SVGAGI. J gave up 2 bases and V 8 bases, and 7 bases lay outside the gene matches. Here the CDR3 DNA reads TGTGCCAGCGACAGGGACAGGAATCAAGAGACCCAGTACTTC. This encodes CASDRDRNQETQYF.

This clone was detected once. The chain joins TRBV6-1 to TRBJ1-2; 7 bases map to TRBD1. Trimming cost V 3 bases and J 5 bases; bases outside gene matches: 21. The germline V gene encodes CDR1 MNHNS and CDR2 SASEGT. The CDR3 spans 19 residues. The CDR3 nucleotides are TGTGCCAGCAGTGATTCCCGACCTGGTACAGGGGCCCTTGGGTATGGCTACACCTTC. Its protein product is CASSDSRPGTGALGYGYTF.

This clone was found a few times. The rearrangement uses TRBV19 and TRBJ2-3, with D tentatively TRBD1 (5 bases). With 8 bases removed from V and 2 bases from J, the gap between germline ends came to 20 bases. The CDR3 spans 16 residues. In germline, CDR1 is LNHDA, CDR2 SQIVND (reference sequence). The CDR3 loop is CASGASRRTATDTQYF. In DNA form, the CDR3 reads TGTGCCAGTGGGGCGTCCCGGAGAACGGCCACAGATACGCAGTATTTT.

This clone showed up just once. The rearrangement uses TRBV14 and TRBJ2-7; TRBD1 agrees at 9 bases. V gave up 4 bases and J gave up 7 bases; unmatched junction bases: 8. The germline CDR1 and CDR2 sequences are SGHDN and FVKESK. There are 14 residues in the CDR3. The DNA of the CDR3 is TGTGCCAGCAGCCTATCTGGACAGGGGTGGGAGCAGTACTTC. Its protein product is CASSLSGQGWEQYF.

This sequence joins TRBV2 and TRBJ1-6; D ambiguous. Trimming left V 8 bases short and J 7 bases short, with 6 bases between. Germline-derived CDR1 and CDR2 are SNHLY and FYNNEI. The CDR3 spans 11 residues. CDR3 nucleotide sequence: TGTGCCAGCGGAGGGAATTCACCCCTCCACTTT. Protein product: CASGGNSPLHF.

The chain links TRBV24-1 to TRBJ2-2; 7 bases line up with TRBD2. The CDR3 length is 13 residues. V shed 12 bases, J shed 3 bases, and the junction held 6 bases outside the gene matches. Germline assignment: CDR1 KGHDR and CDR2 SFDVKD. The CDR3 DNA follows: TGTGCCGCCGGCCGGGAGGACACCGGGGAGCTGTTTTTT. This encodes CAAGREDTGELFF.